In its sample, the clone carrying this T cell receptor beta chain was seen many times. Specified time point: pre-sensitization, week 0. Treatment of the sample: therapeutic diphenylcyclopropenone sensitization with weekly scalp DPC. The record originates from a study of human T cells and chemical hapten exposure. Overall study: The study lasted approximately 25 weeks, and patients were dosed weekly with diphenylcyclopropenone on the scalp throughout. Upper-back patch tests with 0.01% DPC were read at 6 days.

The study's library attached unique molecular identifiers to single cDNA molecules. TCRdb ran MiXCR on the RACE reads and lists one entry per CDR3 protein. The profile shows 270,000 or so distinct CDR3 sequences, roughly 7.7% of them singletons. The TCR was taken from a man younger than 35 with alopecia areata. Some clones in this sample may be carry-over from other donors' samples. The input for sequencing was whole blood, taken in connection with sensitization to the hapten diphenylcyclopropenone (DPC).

The CDR3 nucleotides read TGCGCCAGCAGCTCTTGGTTGGCTGGGAATACGCAGTATTTT. It yields the protein CASSSWLAGNTQYF. The chain carries TRBV5-1 and TRBJ2-3; D not certain. Trimming removed 3 bases at V and 7 bases at J, with 15 bases between. The CDR3 has 14 residues. The germline CDR1 and CDR2 sequences are SGHRS and YFSETQ.